This T cell receptor (beta chain) was recorded in a study of Ad26.COV2.S vaccination and SARS-CoV-2 variants. Turning to the study itself: Within the COV1001 Ad26.COV2.S trial arm, the donor was enrolled. Ad26.COV2.S shots went into the muscle once or twice, 56 days apart.

The CDR3 has 13 residues. Trimming cost V 5 bases and J 0 bases, with 9 bases left between them. Germline assignment: CDR1 SQVTM and CDR2 ANQGSEA. Only in-frame clones appear in the TCRdb table, and some are missing; sequencing was by immunoSEQ multiplex PCR. Among about 350,000 clones, 70% to 90% were seen once, and the ten largest hold 9.5% to 12%. This clone appeared a single time. Treatment reported: 19 received Ad26.COV2.S at low or high dose, single or two shots; about 5 received placebo; per-sample allocation not given. Material that was analyzed had been drawn on day 63 after the first vaccine or placebo injection. A Boston donor was an adult aged 18-55 years.

This sequence was found in a person between 18 and 60 years old who received the Ad26.COV2.S COVID-19 vaccine or a placebo. V is TRBV29-1 and J is TRBJ2-3; perhaps TRBD2 as D (5 bases). The input for sequencing was peripheral blood, taken in a trial of Ad26.COV2.S vaccine versus placebo. In DNA, the CDR3 is TGCAGCGTTTCCGAGCGGAGCACAGATACGCAGTATTTT. Translating it yields CSVSERSTDTQYF.